Here is one T cell receptor (beta chain) with its context. The CDR3 runs to 11 residues. The V gene's germline CDR1 is MNHEY and CDR2 SVGAGI. Trimming shortened V by 2 bases and J by 7 bases, and 5 bases separated the two germline ends. The sample originates from a study of T cell changes during pregnancy in multiple sclerosis. Clones were read by immunoSEQ multiplex PCR, and TCRdb kept only the in-frame ones, dropping some. The repertoire includes around 20,000 clones, just under 85% of them detected once, and 15% to 17% sits in the top ten. Sequencing used CD8+ T cells from peripheral blood mononuclear cells, obtained in the first trimester of pregnancy. The clonotype comes from a female donor in good health, enrolled as a control in a pregnancy study. The chain links TRBV6-5 to TRBJ2-5; D not resolved. CDR3 coding DNA: TGTGCCAGCAGTTACCGCGGGACCCAGTACTTC. It encodes CASSYRGTQYF.